A single sample is the source of the 12 T cell receptor beta chains below, sequenced in a study of blood T cell repertoires in COVID-19. Generated by immunoSEQ multiplex PCR, the TCRdb table keeps only in-frame clones and is missing some. This sample has 200,000 to 300,000 clones, with around 88% found just once. Sequenced material: PBMCs or T cells enriched from blood (not recorded which). Receptors originate from a woman aged 40 to 50 with acute COVID-19.

V is TRBV10-1 and J is TRBJ2-2; tentatively, D is TRBD2 (5 bases). V was cut by 6 bases and J by 2 bases, with 10 bases left in between. CDR1 is WNHNN, CDR2 SYGVQD, per germline (reference sequence). This CDR3 is built from 14 residues. The CDR3 loop is CASRSGTNTGELFF. The CDR3 bases are TGCGCCAGCAGGAGCGGAACCAACACCGGGGAGCTGTTTTTT.

Notes on this clone: Other DNA sequences from this sample encode an identical CDR3 as well. The chain carries TRBV27 and TRBJ2-1; 11 bases map to TRBD2. Germline CDR1 reads MNHEY; CDR2 reads SMNVEV (reference sequence). V shed 1 base and J 7 bases; nucleotides not matched to a gene: 9. CDR3 size: 17 residues. The CDR3 sequence: CASSLLLAGGIGNEQFF. The DNA for the CDR3 is TGTGCCAGCAGTTTATTGCTAGCGGGAGGAATTGGAAATGAGCAGTTCTTC.

This chain joins TRBV6-6 and TRBJ1-1; 9 bases fit TRBD1. The germline gives CDR1 MNHNY, CDR2 SVGAGI (reference sequence). The CDR3 spans 16 residues. The trim removed 5 bases at V and 7 bases at J, leaving 14 bases unmatched. CDR3 sequence reads: CASSRQPGQGLNEAFF. In nucleotides, the CDR3 is TGTGCCAGCAGTCGACAGCCGGGACAGGGACTTAATGAAGCTTTCTTT.

This chain joins TRBV30 and TRBJ2-3, with 12 bases lining up with TRBD2. The CDR3 runs to 16 residues. CDR1 is GTSNPN and CDR2 is SVGIG in the germline V gene (reference sequence). J was trimmed by 6 bases and V by 1 base; bases with no gene match: 8. CDR3 sequence reads: CAWSAILAGGSDTQYF. DNA for the CDR3: TGTGCCTGGAGTGCAATACTAGCGGGAGGATCTGATACGCAGTATTTT.

The V and J genes are TRBV20-1 and TRBJ1-5, with D maybe TRBD1 (6 bases). The germline CDR1 and CDR2 sequences are DFQATT and SNEGSKA (reference sequence). V gave up 3 bases and J gave up 2 bases, with 11 bases separating them. The CDR3 spans 14 residues. CDR3: CSASLQGGNQPQHF. The CDR3 DNA sequence: TGCAGTGCTAGTCTACAGGGTGGCAATCAGCCCCAGCATTTT.

The chain combines TRBV12-3 or TRBV12-4 with TRBJ1-2; weak D call: TRBD1 (6 bases). CDR3 length equals 13 residues. Deletions cut 8 bases from V and 3 bases from J, with 13 bases between. CDR3 sequence (DNA): TGTGCCAGCGTCGGGGGGGGCGACTATGGCTACACCTTC. The encoded protein is CASVGGGDYGYTF.

Concerning this clone itself: Other DNA sequences in this sample translate to the same CDR3. The genes are TRBV7-9 and TRBJ2-5, with TRBD1 matching over 10 bases. Germline-derived CDR1 and CDR2 are SEHNR and FQNEAQ (reference sequence). Unmatched junction bases numbered 7, after V lost 5 bases and J lost 4 bases. The CDR3 is 15 amino acids. In nucleotides, the CDR3 is TGTGCCAGCAGCCTCCGACAGGGGGCTGGAGAGACCCAGTACTTC. This sequence encodes CASSLRQGAGETQYF.

The gene calls are TRBV9 and TRBJ1-2, with D maybe TRBD1 (6 bases). The V gene lost 2 bases and the J gene lost 5 bases, with 13 bases spanning the gap. The CDR3 is 14 amino acids. From germline, CDR1 is SGDLS and CDR2 YYNGEE. The CDR3 here is CASSVGQKLYGYTF. The CDR3 nucleotides are TGTGCCAGCAGCGTTGGACAGAAACTGTATGGCTACACCTTC.

This rearrangement joins TRBV15 to TRBJ2-7; D gene unclear. V lost 5 bases to trimming and J lost 5 bases, with 16 bases between them. The length of the CDR3 is 14 residues. CDR1 LNHNV and CDR2 YYDKDF come from the germline V gene (reference sequence). As DNA, the CDR3 is TGTGCCACCAGCCAGACCGACTCTCGAGACGAGCAGTACTTC. It specifies CATSQTDSRDEQYF.

A remark on this clone: Other DNA sequences in this sample translate to the same CDR3. The V call is TRBV30, the J call TRBJ1-5; 7 nucleotides line up with TRBD1. The CDR3 consists of 13 residues. Per the germline V gene, CDR1 is GTSNPN and CDR2 is SVGIG (reference sequence). Trimming took 1 base from V and 4 from J; bases not matched to a gene: 1. This CDR3 reads CAWSGQGNQPQHF. CDR3 sequence (DNA): TGTGCCTGGAGTGGACAGGGAAATCAGCCCCAGCATTTT.

The chain links TRBV2 to TRBJ2-1, with a weak D call TRBD2 (6 bases). The CDR3 consists of 14 residues. V dropped 6 bases and J dropped 5 bases, with 14 bases sitting between them. CDR1 is SNHLY, CDR2 FYNNEI, per germline. CDR3 DNA sequence: TGTGCCAGCAGCCGAACGGGGGTTGACAATGAGCAGTTCTTC. This codes for CASSRTGVDNEQFF.

This clone has just one count. CDR3 DNA: TGTGCTAGTGGTTTGTTTGTCAGCGGGGGGGCAGATACGCAGTATTTT. It yields the protein CASGLFVSGGADTQYF. The V and J genes are TRBV12-5 and TRBJ2-3; 10 bases map to TRBD2. Germline V CDR1 and CDR2: LGHNT, FRNRAP. The CDR3 length is 16 residues. Trimming removed 2 bases from V and 4 bases from J; junction bases left unmatched: 6.